The present T cell receptor (beta chain) was sequenced within a study of T cell repertoires in ileal Crohn's disease. As for the study in general: 35% were active smokers at surgery; median disease duration was about 7.5 years.

This clone occurred once. What it binds is unknown. TCRdb's table, derived via immunoSEQ multiplex PCR, lists solely in-frame clones and lacks some. This sample carries over 12,000 clones, nearly 85% of them seen once, and the ten largest clones take roughly 6.3%. This CDR3 is 14 amino acids long. Germline CDR1 and CDR2: SNHLY and FYNNEI. V was cut by 7 bases and J by 7 bases, with 18 bases left in between. Findings and limits, study-wide: Clonal expansions were more frequent in active smokers than non-smokers at surgery.

The sequenced sample was ileal tissue. V and J are TRBV2 and TRBJ2-3, with D possibly TRBD1 on 5 matching bases. This receptor was obtained from an adult with Crohn's disease. The CDR3 here is CASIGHPAQNTQYF. CDR3 coding DNA: TGTGCCAGCATTGGACACCCCGCACAGAATACGCAGTATTTT.